This is a list of T cell receptor beta chains from one sample in a study of CD4+ T cells in melanoma. Sequencing used immunoSEQ multiplex PCR; TCRdb keeps in-frame clones, though not all of them. The sample has roughly 60,000 clones, about 72% seen once. The sequencing input was tumor tissue. Receptors were obtained from a human donor with melanoma. Both conserved end residues are part of each CDR3. A D gene is named only where the DNA matches it firmly. Clone size is not always given. Where it is, it says once, few, many or a class for expanded clones.

V	J	D	size	DNA	CDR3
TRBV7-9	TRBJ2-7	NA	once	TGTGCCAGCAGCCCCCAGCCGGGACGGTCCCCCCTGGGGCAGTACTTC	CASSPQPGRSPLGQYF
TRBV5-4	TRBJ1-1	NA	NA	TGTGCCAGCAGCCTCGGTTCGGGCAGCGATGAAGCTTTCTTT	CASSLGSGSDEAFF
TRBV4-2	TRBJ2-7	NA	once	TGTGCCAGCAGCCCCGATACGCCTACCCACGAGCAGTACTTC	CASSPDTPTHEQYF
TRBV9	TRBJ2-7	TRBD1	many	TGTGCCAGCAGCGTAGAGGGGACAGCCTACGAGCAGTACTTC	CASSVEGTAYEQYF
TRBV30	TRBJ2-1	NA	NA	TGTGCCTGGAATCTGGACAGCAATGAGCAGTTCTTC	CAWNLDSNEQFF
TRBV9	TRBJ2-4	NA	NA	TGTGCCAGCAGCGTAGGAGGGAATCAACAAAACATTCAGTACTTC	CASSVGGNQQNIQYF
TRBV11-2	TRBJ1-5	NA	many	TGTGCCAGCAGCTTAGATATGTCAGGCAATCAGCCCCAGCATTTT	CASSLDMSGNQPQHF
TRBV10-3	TRBJ2-1	TRBD2	few	TGTGCCATCAGTAAGGGACTAGCGGGGGCAAATGAGCAGTTCTTC	CAISKGLAGANEQFF
TRBV30	TRBJ1-5	NA	NA	TGTGCCTGGACCCTAGGAGCGGGGAGTCAGCCCCAGCATTTT	CAWTLGAGSQPQHF
TRBV5-1	TRBJ2-7	NA	many	TGCGCCAGCAGCTTGGCCCCGAGGGGTCGAGCGACCTACGAGCAGTACTTC	CASSLAPRGRATYEQYF
TRBV5-8	TRBJ1-1	NA	NA	TGTGCCAGCAGATGGGGAACTGAAGCTTTCTTT	CASRWGTEAFF
TRBV6-5	TRBJ2-1	NA	NA	TGTGCCAGCAACCCGGGACACTACTACAATGAGCAGTTCTTC	CASNPGHYYNEQFF
TRBV10-2	TRBJ2-7	TRBD2	few	TGCGCCAGCAGTGAGGCGGGGGGGCCATACGAGCAGTACTTC	CASSEAGGPYEQYF
TRBV4-3	TRBJ2-3	TRBD2	NA	TGCGCCAGCAGCCAAGAAACTACGCTCCGGGGGGGGCGTGCAGATACGCAGTATTTT	CASSQETTLRGGRADTQYF
TRBV30	TRBJ1-1	TRBD1	few	TGTGCCTGGAGCCTAGGGGGCTTCGGTGAAGCTTTCTTT	CAWSLGGFGEAFF
TRBV2	TRBJ1-6	TRBD1	NA	TGTGCCAGCAAGCTAACAGGGGTTGGGAATTCACCCCTCCACTTT	CASKLTGVGNSPLHF
TRBV1	TRBJ2-6	NA	few	TGCACCAGCAAAAGTCGGGCCAACGTCCTGACTTTC	CTSKSRANVLTF
TRBV5-1	TRBJ1-1	TRBD1	NA	TGCGCCAGCAGCTTGGCAGGGACAGGGAACACTGAAGCTTTCTTT	CASSLAGTGNTEAFF
TRBV2	TRBJ1-2	NA	NA	TGTGCCAGCAGTGAAGCAGGCAGGGAGGGAGGCTATGGCTACACCTTC	CASSEAGREGGYGYTF
TRBV28	TRBJ1-5	TRBD1	NA	TGTGCCAGCAGCCAACTTGGGACAGCTGATCAGCCCCAGCATTTT	CASSQLGTADQPQHF
TRBV4-3	TRBJ2-7	TRBD1	few	TGCGCCAGCAGCCCCAGCACAGGGGCCTACGAGCAGTACTTC	CASSPSTGAYEQYF
TRBV18	TRBJ2-1	NA	NA	TGTGCCAGCTCACCACTGTCCGGGACAACCTCCCCCTCCTACAATGAGCAGTTCTTC	CASSPLSGTTSPSYNEQFF
TRBV14	TRBJ2-4	NA	NA	TGTGCCAGCAGCCACACAGGGCGCGTAGCCAAAAACATTCAGTACTTC	CASSHTGRVAKNIQYF
TRBV6-5	TRBJ1-5	TRBD1	NA	TGTGCCAGCAGTTCCCAGGGGGCAGGTCAGCCCCAGCATTTT	CASSSQGAGQPQHF
TRBV5-5	TRBJ1-6	TRBD1	NA	TGTGCCAGCAGCCGGGGGACAGGTGCCCGGGCCCTCCACTTT	CASSRGTGARALHF
TRBV7-3	TRBJ1-5	NA	NA	TGTGCCAGCAGCTTAACTGGGGGTCAGCCCCAGCATTTT	CASSLTGGQPQHF
TRBV5-1	TRBJ2-7	NA	NA	TGCGCCAGCCGACGTCGGGACACCTCTTCGTACGAGCAGTACTTC	CASRRRDTSSYEQYF
TRBV19	TRBJ2-7	NA	NA	TGTGCCAGTAGTTGGAGAACCCCCTACGAGCAGTACTTC	CASSWRTPYEQYF
TRBV13	TRBJ2-1	NA	NA	TGTGCCAGCAGCTTACCAGTCGGGTTGAGCCACAATGAGCAGTTCTTC	CASSLPVGLSHNEQFF
TRBV7-9	TRBJ1-1	NA	NA	TGTGCCAGCAGCCGCCTGACAACCAACACTGAAGCTTTCTTT	CASSRLTTNTEAFF
TRBV2	TRBJ1-1	NA	NA	TGTGCCAGCAGTGTCGGAGCGAACACTGAAGCTTTCTTT	CASSVGANTEAFF
TRBV19	TRBJ1-1	TRBD1	NA	TGTGCCAGTAGTGTGAGGGGGCTGGAAGCTTTCTTT	CASSVRGLEAFF
TRBV7-3	TRBJ2-7	NA	NA	TGTGCCAGCAGCTTAGACAAAGTGGGGGGAGGTTTCTCGGGCTACGAGCAGTACTTC	CASSLDKVGGGFSGYEQYF
TRBV9	TRBJ1-4	NA	NA	TGTGCCAGCAGCCCCCGACTGGGGGGTGAAAAACTGTTTTTT	CASSPRLGGEKLFF
TRBV7-2	TRBJ2-5	NA	NA	TGTGCCAGCAGCTTAGGTGCAGCTCGGGACGGTCAAGAGACCCAGTACTTC	CASSLGAARDGQETQYF
TRBV10-2	TRBJ2-5	NA	few	TGCGCCAGCCTAGCCTCGGGCCAAGAGACCCAGTACTTC	CASLASGQETQYF
TRBV2	TRBJ1-2	NA	NA	TGTGCCAGCAGTTCTTTAGGTATCTATGGCTACACCTTC	CASSSLGIYGYTF
TRBV27	TRBJ2-7	TRBD1	NA	TGTGCCAGCAGCAGATCGACAGGGGCCTACGAGCAGTACTTC	CASSRSTGAYEQYF
TRBV18	TRBJ1-1	NA	few	TGTGCCAGCTCACCAGGCCAGAACACTGAAGCTTTCTTT	CASSPGQNTEAFF
TRBV5-6	TRBJ2-7	TRBD1	NA	TGTGCCAGCAGCTTCGGGACAGGGATCTACGAGCAGTACTTC	CASSFGTGIYEQYF
TRBV19	TRBJ2-2	NA	many	TGTGCCAGCTCTCGGATGAACACCGGGGAGCTGTTTTTT	CASSRMNTGELFF
TRBV15	TRBJ1-2	TRBD1	NA	TGTGCCACCAGCAGGCCTCAGGGGGCGCTGGGCTACACCTTC	CATSRPQGALGYTF
TRBV25-1	TRBJ2-2	NA	NA	TGTGCCAGCAGTTTTCAGACTAGTCCCACCGGGGAGCTGTTTTTT	CASSFQTSPTGELFF
TRBV6-5	TRBJ2-7	NA	NA	TGTGCCAGCAGTTACGGAGAGTACGAGCAGTACTTC	CASSYGEYEQYF